One T cell receptor (beta chain) is described in this entry. What antigen it recognizes has not been identified. Per-base quality was not reported, and no clone a single base away is much larger than it. This entry belongs to a study of shared clonotypes between healthy human individuals (TCRdb year 2020). At the level of the whole study: The cohort comprised two women and three men aged 18 to 49 years. For each donor, CD4 naive and CD4 memory were each run on three plates, CD8 naive on two plates, and CD8 memory on one plate. To estimate repertoire size and how much clonotypes are shared between individuals, the study performed deep sequencing of blood TCR repertoires from 4 to 6 healthy adults. Each donor's leukapheresis produced roughly between roughly 0.85 and 9.5 billion PBMCs. To increase sequencing depth and limit assay-specific biases, TCR repertoire library preparation and sequencing were carried out by different laboratories using diverse techniques. Here is what the overall study found, with its caveats: Because the study included only a small number of donors, the genetic and exposure-history diversity represented was limited. Sampling was limited to blood, and TCR repertoires in tissue likely differ from TCR repertoires in blood. Incomplete sequencing was indicated by rarefaction of sorted-subset datasets, despite the large sequencing depth. Clonotypes shared by all four sorted-subset donors showed higher generation probabilities than non-shared clonotypes. Naive subsets generally had larger estimated clonotype richness than memory subsets. Sharing across a handful of donors was observed for approximately 4.6% of naive CD4, over 3% of naive CD8, 2% to 2.5% of memory CD4, and 0.4% of memory CD8 clonotypes. Based on pairwise subsampling, the degree of clonotype sharing among donors was expected to be affected by sequencing depth.

TCR CDR3 regions were amplified from genomic DNA by multiplex PCR using the deep immunoSEQ assay. Extracted genomic DNA from each cell subset was spread evenly across all wells of several immunoSEQ 96-well plates, with each plate serving as a replicate. For sorted subsets, about 200 ng genomic DNA, equal to tens of thousands of T cell genomes, was loaded into each replicate PCR. Purified libraries were quantified with a Qubit 3.0 fluorometer, sized on a Bioanalyzer 2100, and re-quantified with the KAPA Library Quantification kit. A separate single-read 150-cycle Illumina NextSeq 550 flow cell was used to sequence each immunoSEQ 96-well plate. The original methods were these. The immunoSEQ output contained only junctional sequences without quality scores, so filtering could not match that applied to full-length reads. To assign V/J genes and CDR3, sequences were annotated using PyIR, a Python wrapper for IgBLAST v1.9, with IMGT germline references. Any read was removed if the V/J assignment was weak (E-value above 1e-6), the CDR3 was missing, or the read contained stop codons, out-of-frame junctions, or ambiguous translated residues. A V3J clonotype was defined by an identical inferred V gene, J gene, and CDR3 amino acid sequence. Percentage overlap between repertoires was computed as shared unique clonotypes divided by the size of the smaller repertoire. Richness of each repertoire was evaluated using RTK rarefaction, the Chao1 estimator, and Recon v2.1 estimates of unobserved clonotypes. Generation probabilities were computed with OLGA for all TCRbeta clonotypes obtained by the gDNA method from several donors. The immuneACCESS repertoire file appears here via TCRdb, limited to in-frame rearrangements. These files lack a portion of the clones; in checked studies, under half of the deficit traces to unresolved V genes, and the cause of the others is not known. V and J calls and clone size follow that table, whereas D and trimming were derived from the DNA. This sample is represented by approximately 1,000,000 clones; around 78% of them were singletons. About 0.52% of the sample belongs to the ten largest clones.

The donors were healthy, HIV-negative adults who had no recently reported acute infections or vaccinations. Every donor was a Caucasian adult living in Nashville, Tennessee, USA. CD4+ T cells were enriched through magnetic negative selection, after which naive cells were positively selected on CD45RA and the remaining negative fraction served as the memory subset. After blood collection by leukapheresis, PBMCs were isolated using Ficoll-Histopaque density gradient centrifugation and then cryopreserved in the vapor phase of liquid nitrogen. Purity and quantity of every magnetically sorted T cell population were checked by analytical flow cytometry. From each sorted fraction, genomic DNA was isolated and quantified by UV absorbance on a Nanodrop 2000c. The germline V gene specifies MDHEN as CDR1 and SYDVKM as CDR2. The CDR3 contains 14 residues, cysteine and phenylalanine counted. The read is trimmed to its CDR3 DNA, 42 bases read in frame from base 1. Trimming removed 3 bases from V and 11 bases from J; the gene matches leave 10 bases unexplained.

This sequence was found in a man aged 18 to 30 in good health. Some clones in this sample may be carry-over from other donors' samples. The source material was memory CD4+ T cells from PBMCs. The cell subset or site label corresponds to: CD45RA-negative fraction. This receptor chain uses TRBV28 and TRBJ1-1; 9 of the junction bases match TRBD1. CDR3 sequence: CASSFLQGANVAFF. The nucleotides are TGTGCCAGCAGTTTTTTACAGGGGGCGAATGTTGCTTTCTTT.